The present T cell receptor (beta chain) was sequenced within a study of T cell responses to AZD1222 COVID-19 vaccine. Findings and limits, study-wide: Baseline testing showed seropositivity in only six or seven AZD1222 recipients. Nearly half of the spike-specific TCRs reportedly recognize variant regions that carry no mutations.

Profiled with immunoSEQ multiplex PCR; TCRdb holds only in-frame clones, not every one. The sample lists about 120,000 clones; approximately 90% were seen once. CDR3 size: 14 residues. From germline, CDR1 is LNHNV and CDR2 YYDKDF (reference sequence). V lost 3 bases to trimming and J lost 6 bases, with 13 bases between them. Remarks on this clone: Its antigen is currently unknown.

J is TRBJ2-3 and V is TRBV15; maybe TRBD2 (5 bases). The clonotype was recovered from an adult in good health. This sample comprised peripheral blood, obtained on day 0 of AZD1222 vaccination. Here the CDR3 reads CATSSRGSEDTQYF. CDR3 DNA: TGTGCCACCAGCAGTCGAGGGTCCGAGGATACGCAGTATTTT.